This T cell receptor beta chain was sequenced during a study of cytomegalovirus exposure and HLA in healthy donors. In the study overall: Earlier results showed 117 million unique TCR beta sequences derived from roughly 180 million T cells.

Both 60 Vbeta primers and 13 Jbeta primers went into the PCR. Sequencing used immunoSEQ multiplex PCR; TCRdb keeps in-frame clones, though not all of them. Here the sample spans 150,000 to 250,000 clones, about four fifths being singletons. Donors likely had unrecorded immune exposures despite being nominally healthy when sampled. V was shortened by 7 bases and J by 1 base, with 4 bases between the two germline ends. Germline V gene data show CDR1 as SGHAT and CDR2 as FQNNGV. This CDR3 spans 11 amino acids. Sequencing used PBMCs. The gene calls are TRBV11-2 and TRBJ1-1; no definite D call. This clonotype originated in a boy between 2 and 10 years old in good health and CMV-seronegative. The CDR3, as DNA: TGTGCCAGCACCGGGAACACTGAAGCTTTCTTT. The encoded protein is CASTGNTEAFF.